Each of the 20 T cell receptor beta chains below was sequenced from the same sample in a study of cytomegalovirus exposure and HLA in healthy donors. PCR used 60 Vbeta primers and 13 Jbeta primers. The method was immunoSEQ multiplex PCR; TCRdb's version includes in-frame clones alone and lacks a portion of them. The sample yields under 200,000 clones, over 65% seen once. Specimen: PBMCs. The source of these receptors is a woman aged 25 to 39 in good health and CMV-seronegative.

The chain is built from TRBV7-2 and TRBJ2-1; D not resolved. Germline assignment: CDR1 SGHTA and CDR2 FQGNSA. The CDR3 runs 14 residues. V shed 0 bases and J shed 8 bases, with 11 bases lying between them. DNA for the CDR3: TGTGCCAGCAGCTTAGCGACCCTCCGGGATGAGCAGTTCTTC. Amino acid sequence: CASSLATLRDEQFF. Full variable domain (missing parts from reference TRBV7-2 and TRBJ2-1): GAGVSQSPSNKVTEKGKDVELRCDPISGHTALYWYRQSLGQGLEFLIYFQGNSAPDKSGLPSDRFSAERTGGSVSTLTIQRTQQEDSAVYLCASSLATLRDEQFFGPGTRLTVL.

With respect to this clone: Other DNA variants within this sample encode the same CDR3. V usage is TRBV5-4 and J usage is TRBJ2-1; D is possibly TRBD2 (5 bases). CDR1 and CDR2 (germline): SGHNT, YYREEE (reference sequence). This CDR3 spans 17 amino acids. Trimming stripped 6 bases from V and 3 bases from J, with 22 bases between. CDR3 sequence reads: CASTTTRTSGSYNEQFF. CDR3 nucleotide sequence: TGTGCCAGCACCACTACCAGAACTAGTGGGAGCTACAATGAGCAGTTCTTC.

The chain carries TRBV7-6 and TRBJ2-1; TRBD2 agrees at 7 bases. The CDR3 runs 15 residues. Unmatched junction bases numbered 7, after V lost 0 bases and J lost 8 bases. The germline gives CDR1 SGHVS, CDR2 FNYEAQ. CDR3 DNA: TGTGCCAGCAGCTTAGCGCGACTAGCAAGGGATGAGCAGTTCTTC. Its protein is CASSLARLARDEQFF. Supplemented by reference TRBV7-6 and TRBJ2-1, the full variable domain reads GAGVSQSPRYKVTKRGQDVALRCDPISGHVSLYWYRQALGQGPEFLTYFNYEAQQDKSGLPNDRFSAERPEGSISTLTIQRTEQRDSAMYRCASSLARLARDEQFFGPGTRLTVL.

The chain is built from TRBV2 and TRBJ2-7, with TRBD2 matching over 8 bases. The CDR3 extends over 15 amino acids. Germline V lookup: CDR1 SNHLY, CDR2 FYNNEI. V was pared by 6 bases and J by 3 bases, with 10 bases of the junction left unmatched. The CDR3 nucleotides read TGTGCCAGCAGGGAAAGCGGGGGTGACTTCTACGAGCAGTACTTC. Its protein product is CASRESGGDFYEQYF.

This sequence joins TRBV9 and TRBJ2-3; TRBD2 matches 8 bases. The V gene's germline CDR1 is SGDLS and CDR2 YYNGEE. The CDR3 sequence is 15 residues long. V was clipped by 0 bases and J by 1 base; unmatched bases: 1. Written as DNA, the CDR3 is TGTGCCAGCAGCGTAGCCGGGGGGGGCACAGATACGCAGTATTTT. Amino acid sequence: CASSVAGGGTDTQYF. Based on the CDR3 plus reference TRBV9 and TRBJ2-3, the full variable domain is DSGVTQTPKHLITATGQRVTLRCSPRSGDLSVYWYQQSLDQGLQFLIQYYNGEERAKGNILERFSAQQFPDLHSELNLSSLELGDSALYFCASSVAGGGTDTQYFGPGTRLTVL.

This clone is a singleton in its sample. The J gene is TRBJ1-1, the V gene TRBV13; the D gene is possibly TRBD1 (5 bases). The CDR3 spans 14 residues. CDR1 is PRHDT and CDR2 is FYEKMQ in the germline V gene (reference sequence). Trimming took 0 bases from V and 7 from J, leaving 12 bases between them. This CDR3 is CASSLGAGLGEAFF. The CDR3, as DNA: TGTGCCAGCAGCTTAGGTGCAGGGCTGGGTGAAGCTTTCTTT.

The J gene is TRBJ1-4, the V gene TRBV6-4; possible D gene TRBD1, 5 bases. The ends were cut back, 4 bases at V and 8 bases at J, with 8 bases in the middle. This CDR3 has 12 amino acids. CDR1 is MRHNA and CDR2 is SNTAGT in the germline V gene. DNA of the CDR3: TGTGCCAGCAGTGGTCGGACAGAAAAACTGTTTTTT. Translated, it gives CASSGRTEKLFF.

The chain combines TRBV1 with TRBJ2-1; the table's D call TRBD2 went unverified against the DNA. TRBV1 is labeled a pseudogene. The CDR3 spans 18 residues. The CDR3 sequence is CTSSQDRTSGLQYNEQFF. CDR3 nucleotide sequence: TGCACCAGCAGCCAAGACAGGACTAGCGGACTACAATACAATGAGCAGTTCTTC.

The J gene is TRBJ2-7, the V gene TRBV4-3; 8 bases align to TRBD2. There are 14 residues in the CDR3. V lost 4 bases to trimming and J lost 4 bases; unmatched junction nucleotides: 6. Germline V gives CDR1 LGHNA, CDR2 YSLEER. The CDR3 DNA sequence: TGCGCCAGCAGCCCCGCGGCTAGCGGGTACGAGCAGTACTTC. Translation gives CASSPAASGYEQYF.

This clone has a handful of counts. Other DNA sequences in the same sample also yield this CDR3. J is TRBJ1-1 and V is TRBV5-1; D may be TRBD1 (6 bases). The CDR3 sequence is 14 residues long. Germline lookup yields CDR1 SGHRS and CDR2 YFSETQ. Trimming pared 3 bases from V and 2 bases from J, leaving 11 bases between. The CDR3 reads CASSSGQPNTEAFF. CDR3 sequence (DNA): TGCGCCAGCAGCTCCGGACAGCCAAACACTGAAGCTTTCTTT.

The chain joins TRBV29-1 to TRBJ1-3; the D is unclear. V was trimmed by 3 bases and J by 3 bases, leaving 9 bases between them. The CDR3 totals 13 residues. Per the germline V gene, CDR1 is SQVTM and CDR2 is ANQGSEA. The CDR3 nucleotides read TGCAGCGTTGAGGGAGGGAGTGGAAACACCATATATTTT. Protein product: CSVEGGSGNTIYF.

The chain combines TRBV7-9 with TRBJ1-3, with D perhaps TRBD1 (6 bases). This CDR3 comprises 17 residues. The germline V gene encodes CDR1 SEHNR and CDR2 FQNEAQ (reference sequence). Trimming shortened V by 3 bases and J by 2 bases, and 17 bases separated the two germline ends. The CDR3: CASSFPLTGFAGNTIYF. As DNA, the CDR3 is TGTGCCAGCAGCTTTCCCCTAACAGGGTTTGCTGGAAACACCATATATTTT. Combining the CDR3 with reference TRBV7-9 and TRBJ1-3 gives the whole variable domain DTGVSQNPRHKITKRGQNVTFRCDPISEHNRLYWYRQTLGQGPEFLTYFQNEAQLEKSRLLSDRFSAERPKGSFSTLEIQRTEQGDSAMYLCASSFPLTGFAGNTIYFGEGSWLTVV.

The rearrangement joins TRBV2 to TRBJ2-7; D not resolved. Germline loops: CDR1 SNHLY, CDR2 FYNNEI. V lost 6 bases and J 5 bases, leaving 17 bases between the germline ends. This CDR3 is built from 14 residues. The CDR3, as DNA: TGTGCCAGCAGGGTCGAATCATTGGAGCACGAGCAGTACTTC. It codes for CASRVESLEHEQYF.

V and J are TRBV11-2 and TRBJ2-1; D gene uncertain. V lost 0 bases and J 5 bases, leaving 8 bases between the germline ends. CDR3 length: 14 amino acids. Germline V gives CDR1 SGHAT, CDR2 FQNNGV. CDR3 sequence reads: CASSLDFSNNEQFF. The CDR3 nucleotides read TGTGCCAGCAGCTTAGATTTTAGTAACAATGAGCAGTTCTTC.

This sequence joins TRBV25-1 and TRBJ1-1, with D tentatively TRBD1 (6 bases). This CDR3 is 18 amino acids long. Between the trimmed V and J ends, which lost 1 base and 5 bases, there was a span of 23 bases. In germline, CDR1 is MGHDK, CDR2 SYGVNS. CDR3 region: CASSEFPLPLTGGTEAFF. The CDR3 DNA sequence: TGTGCCAGCAGTGAATTCCCCCTTCCCCTGACAGGTGGGACTGAAGCTTTCTTT.

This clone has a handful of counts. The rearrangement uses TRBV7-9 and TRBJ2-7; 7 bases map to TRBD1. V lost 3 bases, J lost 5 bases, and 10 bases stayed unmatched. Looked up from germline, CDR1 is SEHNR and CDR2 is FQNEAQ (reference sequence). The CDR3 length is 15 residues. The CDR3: CASSFPRQGLHEQYF. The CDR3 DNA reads TGTGCCAGCAGCTTCCCTCGACAGGGTCTCCACGAGCAGTACTTC. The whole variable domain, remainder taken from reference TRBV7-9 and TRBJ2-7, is DTGVSQNPRHKITKRGQNVTFRCDPISEHNRLYWYRQTLGQGPEFLTYFQNEAQLEKSRLLSDRFSAERPKGSFSTLEIQRTEQGDSAMYLCASSFPRQGLHEQYFGPGTRLTVT.

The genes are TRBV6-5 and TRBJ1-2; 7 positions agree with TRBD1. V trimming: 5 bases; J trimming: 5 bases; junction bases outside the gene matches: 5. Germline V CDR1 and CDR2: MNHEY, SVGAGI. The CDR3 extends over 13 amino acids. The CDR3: CASSDDRDYGYTF. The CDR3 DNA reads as TGTGCCAGCAGTGATGACAGGGATTATGGCTACACCTTC.

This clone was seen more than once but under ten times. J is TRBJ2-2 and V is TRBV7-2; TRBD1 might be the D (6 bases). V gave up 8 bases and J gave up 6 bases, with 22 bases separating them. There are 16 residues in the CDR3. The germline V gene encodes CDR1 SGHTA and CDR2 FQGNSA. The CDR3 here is CASRDGGPPGAGELFF. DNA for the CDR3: TGTGCCAGCCGCGATGGGGGCCCCCCCGGGGCCGGGGAGCTGTTTTTT.

The CDR3 protein is CASSRLRVDGQGAKNIQYF. CDR3 DNA: TGTGCCAGTAGTAGGTTAAGGGTAGATGGCCAGGGAGCCAAAAACATTCAGTACTTC. This chain uses TRBV19 with TRBJ2-4, with D maybe TRBD1 (5 bases). V was trimmed by 4 bases and J by 0 bases, leaving 22 bases between them. Germline V lookup: CDR1 LNHDA, CDR2 SQIVND (reference sequence). This CDR3 is built from 19 residues.

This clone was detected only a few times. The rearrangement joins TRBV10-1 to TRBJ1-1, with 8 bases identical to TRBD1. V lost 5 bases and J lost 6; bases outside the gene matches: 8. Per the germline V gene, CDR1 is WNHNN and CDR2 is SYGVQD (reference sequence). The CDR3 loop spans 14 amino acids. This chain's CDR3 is CASSSDRVGAEAFF. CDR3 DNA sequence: TGCGCCAGCAGTTCGGACAGGGTGGGGGCTGAAGCTTTCTTT.